What follows describes a single T cell receptor (beta chain). This sample was included in a study of blood T cell repertoires in COVID-19. Looking at the study overall: COVID-19 samples from acute and convalescent phases originated in the United States, Italy and Spain. PBMCs, B-cell-depleted T cells, or T cells provided the cDNA or gDNA that made up the material.

The V gene's germline CDR1 is SGHRS and CDR2 YFSETQ. This CDR3 region has 14 residues. The trim removed 4 bases at V and 6 bases at J, leaving 6 bases unmatched. In the authors' methods: Reference gene primer amplification in the assay estimated nucleated cell counts. Some clones are missing from TCRdb's copy, which holds only in-frame ones; the method was immunoSEQ multiplex PCR. D and trimming come from the DNA, and the V and J calls and clone size come from that table. The table shows 68,000 or so clones, with 79% occurring only once. Material for sequencing was peripheral blood. The sequence derives from a human donor in a cohort sampled during active COVID-19. This chain uses TRBV5-1 with TRBJ2-2; TRBD1 matches at 7 bases. The CDR3 coding sequence is TGCGCCAGCAGCGTTCGAGGGGGCGCCGGGGAGCTGTTTTTT. It encodes CASSVRGGAGELFF.